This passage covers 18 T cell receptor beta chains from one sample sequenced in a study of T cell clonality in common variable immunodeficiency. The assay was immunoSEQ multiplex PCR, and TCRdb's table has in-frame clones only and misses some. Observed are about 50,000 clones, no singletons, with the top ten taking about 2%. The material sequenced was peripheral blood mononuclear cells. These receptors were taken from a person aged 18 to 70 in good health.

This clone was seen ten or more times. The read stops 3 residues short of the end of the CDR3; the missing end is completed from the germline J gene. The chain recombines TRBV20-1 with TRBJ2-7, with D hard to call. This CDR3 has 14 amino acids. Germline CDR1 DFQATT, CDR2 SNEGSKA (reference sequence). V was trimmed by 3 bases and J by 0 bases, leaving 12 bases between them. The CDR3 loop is CSASSGRSSYEQYF. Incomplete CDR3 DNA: TGCAGTGCTAGTTCTGGCAGGAGCTCCTACGAG.

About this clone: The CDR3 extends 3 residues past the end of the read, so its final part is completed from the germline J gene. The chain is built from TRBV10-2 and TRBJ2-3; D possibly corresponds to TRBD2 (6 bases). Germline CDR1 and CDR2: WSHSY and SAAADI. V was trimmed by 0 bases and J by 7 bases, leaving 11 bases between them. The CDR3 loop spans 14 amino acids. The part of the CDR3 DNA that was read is TGCGCCAGCAGTGAGTCTCGGGACTCTTATACG. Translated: CASSESRDSYT. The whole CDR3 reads CASSESRDSYTQYF.

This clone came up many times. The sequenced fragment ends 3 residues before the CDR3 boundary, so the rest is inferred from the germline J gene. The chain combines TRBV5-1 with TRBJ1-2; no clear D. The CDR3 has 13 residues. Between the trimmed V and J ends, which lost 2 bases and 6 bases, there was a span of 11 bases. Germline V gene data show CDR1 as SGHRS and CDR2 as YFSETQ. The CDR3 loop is CASSFLGENGYTF. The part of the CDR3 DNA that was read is TGCGCCAGCAGCTTCCTCGGGGAGAATGGC.

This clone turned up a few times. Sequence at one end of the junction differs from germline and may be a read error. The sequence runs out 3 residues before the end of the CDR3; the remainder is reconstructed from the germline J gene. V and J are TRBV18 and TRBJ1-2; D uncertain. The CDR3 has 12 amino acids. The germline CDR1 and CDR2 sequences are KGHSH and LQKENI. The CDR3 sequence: CASSPAGYDYTF. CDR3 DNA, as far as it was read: TGTGCCAGCTCACCAGCGGGATATGAC.

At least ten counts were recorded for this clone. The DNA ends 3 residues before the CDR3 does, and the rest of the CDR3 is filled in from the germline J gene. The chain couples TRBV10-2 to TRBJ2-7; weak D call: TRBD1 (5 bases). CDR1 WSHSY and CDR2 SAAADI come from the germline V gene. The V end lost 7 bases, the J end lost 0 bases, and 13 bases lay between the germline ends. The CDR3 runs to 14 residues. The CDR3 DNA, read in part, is TGCGCCAGCACACAGGCAACGAGCTCCTACGAG. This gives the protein CASTQATSSYE. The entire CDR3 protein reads CASTQATSSYEQYF.

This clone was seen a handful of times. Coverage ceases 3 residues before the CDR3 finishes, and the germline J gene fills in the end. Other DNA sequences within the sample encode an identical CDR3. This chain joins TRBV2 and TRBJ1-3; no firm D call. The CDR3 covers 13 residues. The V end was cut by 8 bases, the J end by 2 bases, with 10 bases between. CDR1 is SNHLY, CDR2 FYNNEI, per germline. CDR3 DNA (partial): TGTGCCAGCGGTCGGGTAGCTGGAAACACC. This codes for CASGRVAGNT. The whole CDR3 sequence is CASGRVAGNTIYF.

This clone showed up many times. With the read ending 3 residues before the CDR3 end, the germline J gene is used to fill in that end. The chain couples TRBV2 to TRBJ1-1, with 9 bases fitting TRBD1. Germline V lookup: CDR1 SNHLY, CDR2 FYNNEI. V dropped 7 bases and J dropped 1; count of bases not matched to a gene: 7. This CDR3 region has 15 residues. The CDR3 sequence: CASTRRDRENTEAFF. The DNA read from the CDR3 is TGTGCCAGCACTAGACGGGACAGGGAGAACACTGAA.

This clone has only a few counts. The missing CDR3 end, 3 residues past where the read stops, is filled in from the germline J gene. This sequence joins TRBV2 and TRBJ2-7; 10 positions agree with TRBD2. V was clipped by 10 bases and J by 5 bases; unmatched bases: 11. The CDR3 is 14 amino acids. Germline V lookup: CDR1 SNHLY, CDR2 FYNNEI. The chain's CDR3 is CAIEGLAESNEQYF. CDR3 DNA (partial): TGTGCCATAGAAGGACTAGCGGAGTCCAACGAG.

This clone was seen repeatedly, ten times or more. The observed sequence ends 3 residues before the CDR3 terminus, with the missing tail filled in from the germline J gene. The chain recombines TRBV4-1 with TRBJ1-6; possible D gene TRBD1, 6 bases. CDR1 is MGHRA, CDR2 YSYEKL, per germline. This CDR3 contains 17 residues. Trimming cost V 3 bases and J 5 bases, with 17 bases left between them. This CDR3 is CASSQKSAGANNSPLHF. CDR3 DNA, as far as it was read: TGCGCCAGCAGCCAGAAATCGGCGGGGGCTAATAATTCACCC.

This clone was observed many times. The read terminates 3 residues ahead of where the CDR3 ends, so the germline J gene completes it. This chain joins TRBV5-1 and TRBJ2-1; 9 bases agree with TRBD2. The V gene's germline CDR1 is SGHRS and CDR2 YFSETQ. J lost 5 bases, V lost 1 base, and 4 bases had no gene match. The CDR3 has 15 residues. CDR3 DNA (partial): TGCGCCAGCAGCTTGATGACTAGCGGTGACAATGAG. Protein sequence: CASSLMTSGDNE. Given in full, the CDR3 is CASSLMTSGDNEQFF.

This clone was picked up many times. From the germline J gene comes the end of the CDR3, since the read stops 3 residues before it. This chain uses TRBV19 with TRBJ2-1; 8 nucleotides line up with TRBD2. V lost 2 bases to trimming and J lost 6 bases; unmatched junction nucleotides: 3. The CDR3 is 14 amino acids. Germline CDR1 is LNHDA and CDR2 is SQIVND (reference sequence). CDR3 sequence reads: CASSISGGINEQFF. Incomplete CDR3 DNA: TGTGCCAGTAGTATAAGCGGGGGAATCAATGAG.

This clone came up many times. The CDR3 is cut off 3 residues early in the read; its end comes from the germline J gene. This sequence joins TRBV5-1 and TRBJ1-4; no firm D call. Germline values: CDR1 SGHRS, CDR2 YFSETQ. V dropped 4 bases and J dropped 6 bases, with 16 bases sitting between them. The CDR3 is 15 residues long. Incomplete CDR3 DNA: TGCGCCAGCAGCCCCCTTTTAGGGCATGATGAAAAA. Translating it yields CASSPLLGHDEK. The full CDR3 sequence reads CASSPLLGHDEKLFF.

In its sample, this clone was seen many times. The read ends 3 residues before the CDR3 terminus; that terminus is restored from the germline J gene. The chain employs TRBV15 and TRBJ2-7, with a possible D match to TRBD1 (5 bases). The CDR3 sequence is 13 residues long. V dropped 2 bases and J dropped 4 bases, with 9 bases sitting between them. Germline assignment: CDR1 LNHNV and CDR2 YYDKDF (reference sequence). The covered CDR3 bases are TGTGCCACCAGCAGACCACCAGGGTACGAG. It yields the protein CATSRPPGYE. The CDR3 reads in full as CATSRPPGYEQYF.

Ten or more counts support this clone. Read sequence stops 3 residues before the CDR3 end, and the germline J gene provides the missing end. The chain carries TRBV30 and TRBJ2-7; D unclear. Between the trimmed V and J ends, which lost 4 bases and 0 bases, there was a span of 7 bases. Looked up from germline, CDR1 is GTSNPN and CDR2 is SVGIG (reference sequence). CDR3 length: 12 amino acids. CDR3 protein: CAWTPSSYEQYF. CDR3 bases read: TGTGCCTGGACCCCGTCCTCCTACGAG.

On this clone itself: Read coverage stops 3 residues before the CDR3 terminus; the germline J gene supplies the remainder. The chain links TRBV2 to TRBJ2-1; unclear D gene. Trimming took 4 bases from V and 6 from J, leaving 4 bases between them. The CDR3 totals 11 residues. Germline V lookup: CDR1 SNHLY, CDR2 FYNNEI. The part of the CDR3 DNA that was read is TGTGCCAGCAGTGTAATCAATGAG. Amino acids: CASSVINE. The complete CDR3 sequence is CASSVINEQFF.

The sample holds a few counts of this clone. The CDR3 sequence: CASTRGWIDTEAFF. The sequenced CDR3 bases are TGTGCCAGTACCAGGGGGTGGATTGACACTGAA. The chain links TRBV19 to TRBJ1-1; 7 bases are a match to TRBD1. The read falls 3 residues short of the CDR3 end, and the missing part is taken from the germline J gene. The length of the CDR3 is 14 residues. V lost 7 bases to trimming and J lost 3 bases; unmatched junction nucleotides: 8. Per the germline V gene, CDR1 is LNHDA and CDR2 is SQIVND (reference sequence).

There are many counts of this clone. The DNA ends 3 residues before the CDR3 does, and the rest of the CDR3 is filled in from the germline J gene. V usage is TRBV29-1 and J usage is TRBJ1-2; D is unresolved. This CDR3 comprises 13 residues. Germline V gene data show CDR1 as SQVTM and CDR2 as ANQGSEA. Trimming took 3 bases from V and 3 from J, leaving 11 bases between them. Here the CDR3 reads CSVDSPGHYGYTF. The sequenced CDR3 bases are TGCAGCGTTGATTCCCCAGGCCACTATGGC.

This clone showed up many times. The CDR3 loop is CASSPGLSNTGELFF. The DNA read from the CDR3 is TGTGCCAGCAGTCCGGGACTCTCCAACACCGGGGAG. This chain joins TRBV12-3 or TRBV12-4 and TRBJ2-2; perhaps TRBD2 as D (6 bases). Read coverage stops 3 residues before the CDR3 terminus; the germline J gene supplies the remainder. This CDR3 is built from 15 residues. Trimming left V 5 bases short and J 2 bases short, with 12 bases between.